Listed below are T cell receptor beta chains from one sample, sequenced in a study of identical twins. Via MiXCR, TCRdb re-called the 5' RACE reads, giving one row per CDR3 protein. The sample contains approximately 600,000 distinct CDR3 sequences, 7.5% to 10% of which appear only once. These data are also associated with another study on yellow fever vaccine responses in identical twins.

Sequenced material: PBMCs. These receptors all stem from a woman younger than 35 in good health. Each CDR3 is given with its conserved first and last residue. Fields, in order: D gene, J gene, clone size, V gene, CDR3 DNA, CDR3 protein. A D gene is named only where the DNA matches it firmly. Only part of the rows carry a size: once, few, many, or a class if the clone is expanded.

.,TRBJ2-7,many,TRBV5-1,TGCGCCAGCAGCTTGGAGGGGGCCTACGAGCAGTACTTC,CASSLEGAYEQYF
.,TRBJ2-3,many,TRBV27,TGTGCCAGCAGGCCGGGACTCGACACAGATACGCAGTATTTT,CASRPGLDTDTQYF
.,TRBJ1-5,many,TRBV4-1,TGCGCCAGCAGCCCCCTGGACAGCAATCAGCCCCAGCATTTT,CASSPLDSNQPQHF
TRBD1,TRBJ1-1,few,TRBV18,TGTGCCAGCTCACCCTATCAGGGGGGTGAAGCTTTCTTT,CASSPYQGGEAFF
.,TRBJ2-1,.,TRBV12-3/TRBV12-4,TGTGCCAGCACCTCCCTAGCCGATAGATACAATGAGCAGTTCTTC,CASTSLADRYNEQFF
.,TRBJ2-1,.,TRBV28,TGTGCCAGCAGTTTATCCGCAGTTAGAACCTACAATGAGCAGTTCTTC,CASSLSAVRTYNEQFF
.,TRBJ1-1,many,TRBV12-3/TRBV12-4,TGTGCCAGCAGCCCGGGAGGGGTCACTGAAGCTTTCTTT,CASSPGGVTEAFF
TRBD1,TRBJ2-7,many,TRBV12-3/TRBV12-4,TGTGCCAGCAGTGCCGGGACAGGGGGCTTTGACGAGCAGTACTTC,CASSAGTGGFDEQYF
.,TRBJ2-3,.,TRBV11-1,TGTGCCAGCAGCACCACCGACGGTAGGGCTAGCGTCGACCCGGGAGATACGCAGTATTTT,CASSTTDGRASVDPGDTQYF
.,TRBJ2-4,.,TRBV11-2,TGTGCCAGCAGCTTAACTCAGCGGACTACCAAAAACATTCAGTACTTC,CASSLTQRTTKNIQYF
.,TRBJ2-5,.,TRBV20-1,TGCAGTGCTATAGCACTAGCCCGCGAGACCCAGTACTTC,CSAIALARETQYF
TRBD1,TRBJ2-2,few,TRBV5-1,TGCGCCAGCAGGCCGGGACAGGGGAACACCGGGGAGCTGTTTTTT,CASRPGQGNTGELFF
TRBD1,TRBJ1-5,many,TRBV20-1,TGCAGTGCTGACCGGGACAGGGTTAGCAATCAGCCCCAGCATTTT,CSADRDRVSNQPQHF
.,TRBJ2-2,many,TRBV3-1,TGTGCCAGCAGCGAATTTTCCAGCGTCACCCTGTTTTTT,CASSEFSSVTLFF
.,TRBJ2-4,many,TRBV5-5,TGTGCCAGCAGCTTGGCTTCGCCAGGGTCCAAAAACATTCAGTACTTC,CASSLASPGSKNIQYF
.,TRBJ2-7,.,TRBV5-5,TGTGCCAGCAGCTTGCATCTTTTGCGGACTGGAGCTACCAACGAGCAGTACTTC,CASSLHLLRTGATNEQYF
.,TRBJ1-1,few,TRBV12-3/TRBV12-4,TGTGCCAGCAGTCCCAGGGGTGGCGGATCTGAAGCTTTCTTT,CASSPRGGGSEAFF
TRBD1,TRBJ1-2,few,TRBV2,TGTGCCAGCAGCTCGGGACAGCGGTATGGCTACACCTTC,CASSSGQRYGYTF
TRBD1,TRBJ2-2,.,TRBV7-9,TGTGCCAGCACCAATGACAGGGGCACCGCGGAGCTGTTTTTT,CASTNDRGTAELFF
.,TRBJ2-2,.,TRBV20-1,TGCAGTGCTACAACCGGGACAAAGAACACCGGGGAGCTGTTTTTT,CSATTGTKNTGELFF
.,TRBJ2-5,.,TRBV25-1,TGTGCCAGCAGTATGGGGGGCGCGGAGACCCAGTACTTC,CASSMGGAETQYF
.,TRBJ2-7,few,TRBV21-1,TGTGCCAGCAGCAAAGATTGGGTTTGGCGGGAGGGGAGCTCCTACGAGCAGTACTTC,CASSKDWVWREGSSYEQYF
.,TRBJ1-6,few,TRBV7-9,TGTGCCAGCAGCTACCCCGCTGGGGATTCACCCCTCCACTTT,CASSYPAGDSPLHF
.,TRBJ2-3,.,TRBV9,TGTGCCAGCAGCGTACAGGGTTGGGAGGATACGCAGTATTTT,CASSVQGWEDTQYF
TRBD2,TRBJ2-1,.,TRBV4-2,TGTGCCAGCAGCCAAGAAGTAAGCGGGAACTACAATGAGCAGTTCTTC,CASSQEVSGNYNEQFF
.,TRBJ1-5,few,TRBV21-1,TGTGCCAGCGAACTAATACCCCTGCCAGCTACTTCTTATAGCAATCAGCCCCAGCATTTT,CASELIPLPATSYSNQPQHF
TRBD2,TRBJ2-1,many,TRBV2,TGTGCCAGCAGTGGGCGGGGGGGCCTCAGCGAGCAGTTCTTC,CASSGRGGLSEQFF
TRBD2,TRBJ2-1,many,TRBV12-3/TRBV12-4,TGTGCCAGCAGTGCAACTAGCGGGAGGCCATACAATGAGCAGTTCTTC,CASSATSGRPYNEQFF
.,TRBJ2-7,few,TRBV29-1,TGCAGCGTTGCGCCAACTGACAGTTCCTACGAGCAGTACTTC,CSVAPTDSSYEQYF
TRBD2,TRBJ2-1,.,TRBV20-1,TGCAGTGCTCACAGCGGGAGCTCCTACAATGAGCAGTTCTTC,CSAHSGSSYNEQFF
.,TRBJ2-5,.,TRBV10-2,TGCGCCAGCAGTGTGGGACCGGAGACCCAGTACTTC,CASSVGPETQYF
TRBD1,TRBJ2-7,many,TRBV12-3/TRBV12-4,TGTGCCAGCAGTTCCAGGGGGTTAGGCGACGAGCAGTACTTC,CASSSRGLGDEQYF
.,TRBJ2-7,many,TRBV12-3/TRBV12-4,TGTGCCAGCAGTTTAGCTGGGTTTGGAAACGAGCAGTACTTC,CASSLAGFGNEQYF
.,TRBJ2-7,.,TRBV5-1,TGCGCCAGCAGCGCCGGAAACAACAGGGCTACCTACGAGCAGTACTTC,CASSAGNNRATYEQYF
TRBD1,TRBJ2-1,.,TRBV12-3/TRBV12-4,TGTACCATCAGTTTCCTCTTGACAACCGGGACAGGGGTTTCGGATGAGCAGTTCTTC,CTISFLLTTGTGVSDEQFF
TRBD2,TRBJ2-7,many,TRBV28,TGTGCCAGCAGTGGGGGACTAGCGGGGGTCTACGAGCAGTACTTC,CASSGGLAGVYEQYF
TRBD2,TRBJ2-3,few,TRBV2,TGTGCCAGCAGTGATTCAGCACTAGCGGGAAGCACTAGCACAGATACGCAGTATTTT,CASSDSALAGSTSTDTQYF
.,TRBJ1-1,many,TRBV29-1,TGCAGCGTTGAAGGGCTCAGGGTAGGGACTGAAGCTTTCTTT,CSVEGLRVGTEAFF